These T cell receptor beta chains were read from a single sample in a study of T cells after yellow fever vaccination. TCRdb fed the 5' RACE reads into MiXCR, producing one record per CDR3 protein. The data contain 200,000 to 250,000 distinct CDR3 sequences, about 3% of them singletons. Here the sequenced sample was CD4+ T cells sorted from PBMCs, taken 10 days after the yellow fever booster vaccination. The receptor source for this set is a man younger than 35 who received the YFV17D yellow fever vaccine. Both conserved end residues are part of each CDR3. D genes are given only for firm matches. Clone size is shown for a subset of rows, as once, few, many or a class of expanded clone.

V: TRBV5-1
size: .
J: TRBJ2-5
D: .
CDR3: CASSLTSLETQYF
DNA: TGCGCCAGCAGCTTGACTTCTTTGGAGACCCAGTACTTC

V: TRBV6-2/TRBV6-3
size: few
J: TRBJ1-5
D: .
CDR3: CASSPPRLTGQPQHF
DNA: TGTGCCAGCAGTCCGCCTCGACTGACGGGCCAGCCCCAGCATTTT

V: TRBV7-9
size: many
J: TRBJ1-4
D: TRBD1
CDR3: CASASQGATNEKLFF
DNA: TGTGCCAGCGCCTCACAGGGGGCAACTAATGAAAAACTGTTTTTT

V: TRBV4-1
size: few
J: TRBJ1-2
D: .
CDR3: CASSAGGGRRGYGYTF
DNA: TGCGCCAGCAGCGCGGGTGGTGGAAGAAGGGGCTATGGCTACACCTTC

V: TRBV5-1
size: many
J: TRBJ2-5
D: .
CDR3: CASSLGAAQETQYF
DNA: TGCGCCAGCAGCTTGGGGGCAGCCCAAGAGACCCAGTACTTC

V: TRBV5-6
size: .
J: TRBJ1-5
D: .
CDR3: CASSFGYSNQPQHF
DNA: TGTGCCAGCAGCTTTGGATATAGCAATCAGCCCCAGCATTTT

V: TRBV29-1
size: .
J: TRBJ2-5
D: .
CDR3: CSGNVAETQYF
DNA: TGCAGCGGCAACGTGGCAGAGACCCAGTACTTC

V: TRBV12-3/TRBV12-4
size: many
J: TRBJ1-2
D: TRBD1
CDR3: CASMPGQGPGYTF
DNA: TGTGCCAGCATGCCGGGACAGGGGCCTGGCTACACCTTC

V: TRBV5-1
size: few
J: TRBJ2-3
D: TRBD1
CDR3: CASSRTGGRADTQYF
DNA: TGCGCCAGCAGCCGGACAGGGGGGAGGGCAGATACGCAGTATTTT

V: TRBV19
size: few
J: TRBJ1-5
D: TRBD1
CDR3: CASSIAGTGGNQPQHF
DNA: TGTGCCAGTAGTATAGCCGGGACAGGGGGGAATCAGCCCCAGCATTTT

V: TRBV18
size: many
J: TRBJ2-7
D: TRBD1
CDR3: CASSPRTGGENEQYF
DNA: TGTGCCAGCTCACCACGCACAGGGGGCGAAAACGAGCAGTACTTC

V: TRBV11-2
size: .
J: TRBJ2-1
D: .
CDR3: CASSLVAGTHRNEQFF
DNA: TGTGCCAGCAGCTTAGTTGCGGGAACCCACAGGAATGAGCAGTTCTTC

V: TRBV7-3
size: many
J: TRBJ2-3
D: .
CDR3: CASSPDYLSTDTQYF
DNA: TGTGCCAGCAGCCCGGACTACCTAAGCACAGATACGCAGTATTTT

V: TRBV5-1
size: many
J: TRBJ1-1
D: TRBD1
CDR3: CASSSSGGGGNTEAFF
DNA: TGCGCCAGCAGCTCTTCAGGGGGAGGAGGTAACACTGAAGCTTTCTTT

V: TRBV5-6
size: .
J: TRBJ2-1
D: TRBD1
CDR3: CASSSNRQGAPFF
DNA: TGTGCCAGCAGCTCGAACCGACAGGGGGCCCCATTCTTC

V: TRBV19
size: .
J: TRBJ1-5
D: TRBD1
CDR3: CASSMPGQGNNQPQHF
DNA: TGTGCCAGTAGTATGCCGGGACAGGGGAACAATCAGCCCCAGCATTTT

V: TRBV12-5
size: .
J: TRBJ2-7
D: .
CDR3: CASGLVLSLGPYEQYF
DNA: TGTGCTAGTGGTTTGGTGCTCTCCCTCGGACCCTACGAGCAGTACTTC

V: TRBV7-2
size: few
J: TRBJ1-6
D: TRBD1
CDR3: CASSPGQGRGNSPLHF
DNA: TGTGCCAGCAGCCCCGGACAGGGAAGGGGGAATTCACCCCTCCACTTT

V: TRBV7-3
size: many
J: TRBJ2-1
D: TRBD1
CDR3: CASSRGQGAYNEQFF
DNA: TGTGCCAGCAGCCGGGGACAGGGGGCCTACAATGAGCAGTTCTTC

V: TRBV20-1
size: many
J: TRBJ2-5
D: TRBD2
CDR3: CSANPPSGGPHRETQYF
DNA: TGCAGTGCCAACCCCCCTAGCGGGGGCCCCCATAGGGAGACCCAGTACTTC

V: TRBV20-1
size: many
J: TRBJ2-1
D: .
CDR3: CSAREVTGAGEQFF
DNA: TGCAGTGCTAGAGAAGTAACGGGGGCCGGTGAGCAGTTCTTC

V: TRBV6-5
size: many
J: TRBJ2-2
D: .
CDR3: CASSARTLRGELFF
DNA: TGTGCCAGCAGTGCTCGGACCCTCAGGGGGGAGCTGTTTTTT

V: TRBV7-2
size: few
J: TRBJ1-2
D: .
CDR3: CASSLAREGSRGYTF
DNA: TGTGCCAGCAGCTTAGCCAGGGAGGGTTCGCGGGGCTACACCTTC

V: TRBV6-2/TRBV6-3
size: many
J: TRBJ1-5
D: .
CDR3: CASRAPAGWGRYNQPQHF
DNA: TGTGCCAGCAGGGCGCCTGCGGGGTGGGGACGCTACAATCAGCCCCAGCATTTT

V: TRBV2
size: many
J: TRBJ1-2
D: .
CDR3: CASSGAGLGYGYTF
DNA: TGTGCCAGCAGTGGGGCAGGGCTTGGCTATGGCTACACCTTC

V: TRBV18
size: .
J: TRBJ2-7
D: .
CDR3: CASSPAGGVVEQYF
DNA: TGTGCCAGCTCCCCCGCAGGAGGAGTGGTCGAGCAGTACTTC

V: TRBV7-8
size: .
J: TRBJ1-1
D: .
CDR3: CASSLDIRVSMNTEAFF
DNA: TGTGCCAGCAGCTTAGATATCAGGGTATCGATGAACACTGAAGCTTTCTTT

V: TRBV5-1
size: .
J: TRBJ2-6
D: .
CDR3: CASSLSLSGANVLTF
DNA: TGCGCCAGCAGCTTGTCCCTCTCTGGGGCCAACGTCCTGACTTTC

V: TRBV7-2
size: many
J: TRBJ1-6
D: TRBD1
CDR3: CASSGGGQGRSPLHF
DNA: TGTGCCAGCAGCGGGGGCGGACAGGGCAGATCACCCCTCCACTTT

V: TRBV5-1
size: many
J: TRBJ2-3
D: .
CDR3: CASSPRRGGDTQYF
DNA: TGCGCCAGCAGCCCCCGGCGGGGAGGAGATACGCAGTATTTT

V: TRBV4-2
size: many
J: TRBJ1-6
D: .
CDR3: CASSQDAGGQYDNSPLHF
DNA: TGTGCCAGCAGCCAAGATGCAGGTGGACAGTATGATAATTCACCCCTCCACTTT

V: TRBV3-2
size: few
J: TRBJ2-5
D: .
CDR3: CASSQERGSHFQETQYF
DNA: TGTGCCAGCAGCCAAGAACGAGGGAGTCACTTCCAAGAGACCCAGTACTTC

V: TRBV14
size: .
J: TRBJ2-1
D: .
CDR3: CASSPVGAGNEQFF
DNA: TGTGCCAGCAGCCCGGTAGGGGCTGGGAATGAGCAGTTCTTC

V: TRBV6-5
size: many
J: TRBJ2-3
D: .
CDR3: CASSYRSWGTDTQYF
DNA: TGTGCCAGCAGTTACCGTTCGTGGGGCACAGATACGCAGTATTTT

V: TRBV4-2
size: many
J: TRBJ1-1
D: .
CDR3: CASSQDHLNTEAFF
DNA: TGTGCCAGCAGCCAAGATCATTTGAACACTGAAGCTTTCTTT

V: TRBV28
size: .
J: TRBJ2-5
D: TRBD2
CDR3: CASRMGTSGGFETQYF
DNA: TGTGCCAGCAGGATGGGGACTAGCGGGGGGTTTGAGACCCAGTACTTC

V: TRBV7-2
size: many
J: TRBJ2-3
D: .
CDR3: CASSPDTDTQYF
DNA: TGTGCCAGCAGCCCTGACACAGATACGCAGTATTTT

V: TRBV29-1
size: many
J: TRBJ1-2
D: .
CDR3: CSVEVGPTNYGYTF
DNA: TGCAGCGTTGAAGTGGGGCCTACTAACTATGGCTACACCTTC

V: TRBV6-6
size: many
J: TRBJ2-3
D: .
CDR3: CASSLREFSADTQYF
DNA: TGTGCCAGCAGCTTAAGGGAGTTCTCGGCAGATACGCAGTATTTT

V: TRBV7-2
size: few
J: TRBJ2-5
D: TRBD2
CDR3: CASSWVAGGQETQYF
DNA: TGTGCCAGCAGCTGGGTAGCGGGGGGGCAAGAGACCCAGTACTTC